One and the same sample provided the 15 T cell receptor beta chains below, sequenced in a study of CD8 T cells in ankylosing spondylitis. One entry per CDR3 protein results from TCRdb running MiXCR on the 5' RACE reads. The data hold 220,000 or so distinct CDR3 sequences, with roughly 10% observed a single time. The sequenced material came from blood, either unsorted or a sorted T cell fraction (not recorded which). The origin of the receptors is a male donor with ankylosing spondylitis or in good health (not recorded which).

The table lists this clonotype with a few counts. This may stem from a read error, because a much larger clone lies one nucleotide away. The chain combines TRBV7-2 with TRBJ1-1; D gene unclear. The CDR3 contains 13 residues. V was cut by 4 bases and J by 3 bases, with 9 bases left in between. CDR1 and CDR2 from the germline V gene are SGHTA and FQGNSA. CDR3 nucleotide sequence: TGTGCCAGCAGCTCCCAGAGGGACACTGAAGCTTTCTTT. Protein sequence: CASSSQRDTEAFF.

The chain recombines TRBV7-8 with TRBJ1-4, with D tentatively TRBD1 (6 bases). This CDR3 comprises 17 residues. The germline V and J ends were trimmed by 7 bases and 3 bases, with 21 bases remaining between them. Looked up from germline, CDR1 is SGHVS and CDR2 is FQNEAQ. The CDR3 bases are TGTGCCAGCAACTCGGATCTAAAGGGGGTGGCTAATGAAAAACTGTTTTTT. This codes for CASNSDLKGVANEKLFF.

This clonotype showed up many times. The chain carries TRBV5-1 and TRBJ2-3; D gene ambiguous. Germline V lookup: CDR1 SGHRS, CDR2 YFSETQ. The CDR3 has 15 residues. The ends were cut back, 0 bases at V and 2 bases at J, with 10 bases in the middle. The CDR3 loop reads CASSLGSPDTDTQYF. CDR3 coding DNA: TGCGCCAGCAGCTTGGGATCACCCGACACAGATACGCAGTATTTT.

This clonotype was picked up many times. V gene TRBV12-3 or TRBV12-4 combines with J gene TRBJ1-2; a possible D gene is TRBD1 (6 bases). V shed 6 bases and J shed 4 bases, with 15 bases lying between them. This CDR3 is 14 amino acids long. CDR3 DNA: TGTGCCAGCAGCTATAAAGGGGGAAGCTATGGCTACACCTTC. Translated, it gives CASSYKGGSYGYTF.

This chain's CDR3 is CASSLSGVSSYEQYF. The CDR3 DNA follows: TGTGCCAGCAGCTTAAGCGGGGTTTCCTCCTACGAGCAGTACTTC. V usage is TRBV7-9 and J usage is TRBJ2-7; 7 positions match TRBD2. The CDR3 is made up of 15 amino acids. The ends lost 2 bases at V and 0 bases at J; junction bases unmatched: 4. Germline V lookup: CDR1 SEHNR, CDR2 FQNEAQ (reference sequence). Supplemented by reference TRBV7-9 and TRBJ2-7, the full variable domain reads DTGVSQNPRHKITKRGQNVTFRCDPISEHNRLYWYRQTLGQGPEFLTYFQNEAQLEKSRLLSDRFSAERPKGSFSTLEIQRTEQGDSAMYLCASSLSGVSSYEQYFGPGTRLTVT.

This clonotype was seen more than once but under ten times. The rearrangement joins TRBV28 to TRBJ2-7; D ambiguous. The CDR3 totals 10 residues. V shed 8 bases and J shed 6 bases, with 8 bases lying between them. Germline assignment: CDR1 MDHEN and CDR2 SYDVKM. The CDR3 loop reads CASGPREQYF. The CDR3 DNA is TGTGCCAGCGGCCCTCGCGAGCAGTACTTC. Variable domain in full (rest from reference TRBV28 and TRBJ2-7): DVKVTQSSRYLVKRTGEKVFLECVQDMDHENMFWYRQDPGLGLRLIYFSYDVKMKEKGDIPEGYSVSREKKERFSLILESASTNQTSMYLCASGPREQYFGPGTRLTVT.

This clonotype was seen ten or more times. The chain carries TRBV7-9 and TRBJ2-2; tentatively, D is TRBD1 or TRBD2 (5 bases each). This CDR3 has 15 amino acids. Trimming cost V 8 bases and J 0 bases, with 13 bases left between them. Germline CDR1 and CDR2: SEHNR and FQNEAQ (reference sequence). The CDR3 protein is CASGGYGANTGELFF. CDR3 bases: TGTGCCAGCGGGGGTTACGGGGCGAACACCGGGGAGCTGTTTTTT. Combining the CDR3 with reference TRBV7-9 and TRBJ2-2 gives the whole variable domain DTGVSQNPRHKITKRGQNVTFRCDPISEHNRLYWYRQTLGQGPEFLTYFQNEAQLEKSRLLSDRFSAERPKGSFSTLEIQRTEQGDSAMYLCASGGYGANTGELFFGEGSRLTVL.

This clonotype was recorded at least ten times. V usage is TRBV5-1 and J usage is TRBJ1-4, with unresolved D. CDR3 length: 14 amino acids. The ends were cut back, 2 bases at V and 4 bases at J, with 9 bases in the middle. Looked up from germline, CDR1 is SGHRS and CDR2 is YFSETQ. The CDR3 DNA reads as TGCGCCAGCAGCTTTAATCTAGATAATGAAAAACTGTTTTTT. It yields the protein CASSFNLDNEKLFF.

This clonotype was counted many times. CDR3 residues: CASTRSLNTEAFF. DNA for the CDR3: TGTGCCAGCACCCGCTCCTTGAACACTGAAGCTTTCTTT. The chain couples TRBV28 to TRBJ1-1; D is ambiguous. CDR1 and CDR2 (germline): MDHEN, SYDVKM. The CDR3 runs to 13 residues. The germline V and J ends were trimmed by 7 bases and 0 bases, with 9 bases remaining between them.

There are many counts of this clonotype. V and J are TRBV28 and TRBJ1-2; D gene unclear. Trimming pared 6 bases from V and 3 bases from J, leaving 17 bases between. The CDR3 covers 15 residues. Germline values: CDR1 MDHEN, CDR2 SYDVKM. The CDR3 coding sequence is TGTGCCAGCAGACGTACCAGCGATCGGTACTATGGCTACACCTTC. It codes for CASRRTSDRYYGYTF.

This rearrangement joins TRBV20-1 to TRBJ2-7, with 9 bases matching TRBD2. The junction had 12 bases not matched to a gene; V was cut back by 1 base and J by 2 bases. The CDR3 sequence is 17 residues long. CDR1 is DFQATT, CDR2 SNEGSKA, per germline (reference sequence). The CDR3 sequence is CSARGLAEVENPYEQYF. Here the CDR3 DNA reads TGCAGTGCTAGAGGACTAGCGGAGGTCGAGAACCCCTACGAGCAGTACTTC.

This clonotype was counted ten times or more. This chain joins TRBV9 and TRBJ2-2; D possibly uses TRBD1 or TRBD2 (6 bases each). This CDR3 is 16 amino acids long. The V and J ends lost 0 bases and 4 bases respectively, with 13 bases between them. Germline V lookup: CDR1 SGDLS, CDR2 YYNGEE. CDR3 loop: CASSVGGASTTGELFF. CDR3 sequence (DNA): TGTGCCAGCAGCGTAGGGGGGGCATCGACCACCGGGGAGCTGTTTTTT.

This clonotype was detected only a few times. The rearrangement joins TRBV19 to TRBJ1-5; weak D call: TRBD1 (5 bases). The CDR3 totals 16 residues. V lost 8 bases, J lost 6 bases, and 23 bases lay in between. In germline, CDR1 is LNHDA, CDR2 SQIVND (reference sequence). The CDR3 DNA reads TGTGCCAGTGGGCCCGGGGGTAATATTCAAGGTCAGCCCCAGCATTTT. Protein product: CASGPGGNIQGQPQHF.

This clonotype was picked up a small number of times. V gene TRBV7-3 combines with J gene TRBJ1-1; no definite D call. The ends were cut back, 5 bases at V and 1 base at J, with 11 bases in the middle. Germline lookup yields CDR1 SGHTA and CDR2 FQGTGA. This CDR3 is 14 amino acids long. The DNA for the CDR3 is TGTGCCAGCAGCCCCTCTCATACGAACACTGAAGCTTTCTTT. It specifies CASSPSHTNTEAFF.

This clonotype occurred many times. The CDR3 protein is CASSVDGFPTDTQYF. CDR3 nucleotides: TGTGCCAGCAGCGTAGACGGGTTTCCCACAGATACGCAGTATTTT. The rearrangement joins TRBV9 to TRBJ2-3; D gene uncertain. The ends were cut back, 0 bases at V and 2 bases at J, with 10 bases in the middle. The germline gives CDR1 SGDLS, CDR2 YYNGEE. This CDR3 comprises 15 residues.